Listed here are 29 T cell receptor beta chains from one sample, sequenced in a study of control samples from healthy donors and cancer patients. The repertoire was sequenced with immunoSEQ multiplex PCR; TCRdb's copy has only in-frame clones and lacks some. The sample gives roughly 200,000 clones, around 94% of which show up once; roughly 1.6% is in the top ten. The sample consisted of blood. These receptors were taken from a man aged 50-59 years in good health.

In its sample, this clone was seen once. This rearrangement joins TRBV5-6 to TRBJ2-1; 8 bases are shared with TRBD2. There are 15 residues in the CDR3. Germline V lookup: CDR1 SGHDT, CDR2 YYEEEE. V lost 1 base, J lost 7 bases, and 7 bases stayed unmatched. The CDR3 DNA reads as TGTGCCAGCAGCTTGCGTGGCGGGGGGTGGAATGAGCAGTTCTTC. It is translated as CASSLRGGGWNEQFF.

The chain combines TRBV5-1 with TRBJ2-5, with 12 bases aligning to TRBD2. The CDR3 sequence is 14 residues long. V was pared by 9 bases and J by 5 bases, with 8 bases of the junction left unmatched. The germline V gene has CDR1 SGHRS and CDR2 YFSETQ. For the CDR3, the DNA is TGCGCCACCTCCCGGACTAGCGGGGCGGAGACCCAGTACTTC. Translated, it gives CATSRTSGAETQYF.

This rearrangement joins TRBV27 to TRBJ2-3; 9 bases match TRBD2. Per germline, CDR1 MNHEY and CDR2 SMNVEV (reference sequence). CDR3 length: 17 residues. With V trimmed by 1 base and J by 2 bases, 7 bases remained unmatched. The CDR3 loop reads CASSLLSGGPITDTQYF. The CDR3, as DNA: TGTGCCAGCAGTTTATTGAGCGGGGGGCCGATCACAGATACGCAGTATTTT.

The V gene is TRBV29-1, the J gene TRBJ2-5; D might be TRBD1 (7 bases). The CDR3 is 14 amino acids. Germline values: CDR1 SQVTM, CDR2 ANQGSEA. Between the trimmed V and J ends, which lost 3 bases and 5 bases, there was a span of 16 bases. The CDR3 loop reads CSVDGGGAGETQYF. CDR3 nucleotides: TGCAGCGTTGATGGAGGGGGCGCAGGGGAGACCCAGTACTTC.

The chain links TRBV24-1 to TRBJ2-1; D gene ambiguous. CDR1 is KGHDR, CDR2 SFDVKD, per germline. Trimming removed 3 bases from V and 7 bases from J, with 9 bases in between. This CDR3 has 13 amino acids. The DNA of the CDR3 is TGTGCCACCAGTGATCAGATTCTAAATGAGCAGTTCTTC. Amino acids: CATSDQILNEQFF.

This clone was detected once. The V gene is TRBV3-1 (or the pseudogene TRBV3-2), the J gene TRBJ2-7; no clear D gene. This CDR3 has 15 residues. Germline assignment: CDR1 LGHDT and CDR2 YNNKEL (reference sequence). Deletions cut 4 bases from V and 0 bases from J, with 13 bases between. CDR3 in DNA: TGTGCCAGCAGCCCGAGTGGGCTGGGCTCCTACGAGCAGTACTTC. This encodes CASSPSGLGSYEQYF.

The gene calls are TRBV28 and TRBJ1-5; D remains ambiguous. V was cut by 6 bases and J by 3 bases, with 12 bases left in between. This CDR3 has 14 amino acids. CDR1 is MDHEN and CDR2 is SYDVKM in the germline V gene. CDR3 in amino acids: CASSYTVDNQPQHF. As DNA, the CDR3 is TGTGCCAGCAGCTATACAGTAGACAATCAGCCCCAGCATTTT.

The chain employs TRBV5-6 and TRBJ1-4, with 10 nucleotides matching TRBD1. The V and J ends lost 4 bases and 8 bases, in that order; junction bases with no gene match: 8. Germline-derived CDR1 and CDR2 are SGHDT and YYEEEE. CDR3 length: 15 amino acids. This CDR3 is CASSPFGDRGEKLFF. CDR3 DNA sequence: TGTGCCAGCAGCCCCTTTGGGGACAGGGGCGAAAAACTGTTTTTT.

V and J are TRBV28 and TRBJ1-1; D not resolved. Germline CDR1 is MDHEN and CDR2 is SYDVKM. This CDR3 is built from 14 residues. V was trimmed by 5 bases and J by 4 bases, leaving 14 bases between them. CDR3 amino acids: CASSPGGSGTEAFF. In DNA, the CDR3 is TGTGCCAGCAGTCCCGGTGGTTCTGGCACTGAAGCTTTCTTT.

V usage is TRBV12-1 and J usage is TRBJ1-5. TRBV12-1 is noted as a pseudogene. This CDR3 region has 15 residues. The chain's CDR3 is CASSPAGRRGQPQHF. As DNA, the CDR3 is TGTGCCAGCAGCCCCGCCGGCCGTCGCGGTCAGCCCCAGCATTTT.

V and J are TRBV28 and TRBJ1-2, with unresolved D. Germline lookup yields CDR1 MDHEN and CDR2 SYDVKM. Trimming left V 6 bases short and J 4 bases short, with 12 bases between. CDR3 size: 13 residues. The CDR3, as DNA: TGTGCCAGCAGCCCACTTGGGGTCTATGGCTACACCTTC. Amino acid sequence: CASSPLGVYGYTF.

To note about this clone: Distinct nucleotide sequences in the sample also encode this CDR3. This rearrangement joins TRBV2 to TRBJ2-1; D may be TRBD1 (5 bases). The V end was cut by 4 bases, the J end by 7 bases, with 11 bases between. The CDR3 is 13 residues long. Per the germline V gene, CDR1 is SNHLY and CDR2 is FYNNEI. CDR3 nucleotides: TGTGCCAGCAGTGGGCAGGGTAGGAATGAGCAGTTCTTC. Its protein is CASSGQGRNEQFF.

This rearrangement joins TRBV6-6 to TRBJ2-5, with D possibly TRBD2 on 5 matching bases. This CDR3 contains 15 residues. Looked up from germline, CDR1 is MNHNY and CDR2 is SVGAGI (reference sequence). V lost 7 bases and J lost 0, with 15 bases in between. CDR3: CASIGLAENQETQYF. Here the CDR3 DNA reads TGTGCCAGCATCGGGCTAGCCGAAAACCAAGAGACCCAGTACTTC.

The CDR3 is CASTPQGAYNEQFF. The CDR3 coding sequence is TGTGCCAGCACCCCACAGGGGGCCTACAATGAGCAGTTCTTC. The chain employs TRBV6-2 or TRBV6-3 and TRBJ2-1; 8 nucleotides line up with TRBD1. V shed 7 bases, J shed 2 bases, and the junction held 4 bases outside the gene matches. The CDR3 is 14 amino acids. Germline CDR1 reads MNHEY; CDR2 reads SVGEGT.

This chain connects TRBV4-1 to TRBJ2-6, with D possibly TRBD2 on 7 matching bases. CDR3 length: 20 residues. Trimming removed 0 bases from V and 2 bases from J, with 20 bases in between. Germline V gives CDR1 MGHRA, CDR2 YSYEKL. This CDR3 is CASSQEGGEWSSAGANVLTF. The DNA of the CDR3 is TGCGCCAGCAGCCAAGAAGGGGGGGAATGGTCGTCGGCTGGGGCCAACGTCCTGACTTTC.

The gene calls are TRBV4-1 and TRBJ2-2; TRBD1 might be the D (6 bases). The CDR3 runs to 14 residues. V dropped 6 bases and J dropped 7 bases, with 15 bases sitting between them. Germline CDR1 reads MGHRA; CDR2 reads YSYEKL. This CDR3 reads CASRADRRIGELFF. As DNA, the CDR3 is TGCGCCAGCAGGGCCGACAGGCGGATCGGGGAGCTGTTTTTT.

The J gene is TRBJ1-2, the V gene TRBV18, with TRBD1 matching over 8 bases. The V segment lost 2 bases and the J segment 0 bases; nucleotides outside the gene matches: 2. CDR1 and CDR2 from the germline V gene are KGHSH and LQKENI. CDR3 length: 15 amino acids. DNA for the CDR3: TGTGCCAGCTCACCAACAGGGGGAACTAACTATGGCTACACCTTC. The encoded protein is CASSPTGGTNYGYTF.

The gene calls are TRBV6-1 and TRBJ2-7; D may be TRBD1 (6 bases). This CDR3 region has 14 residues. From germline, CDR1 is MNHNS and CDR2 SASEGT. V shed 3 bases and J shed 2 bases, with 11 bases lying between them. The CDR3 region has the DNA TGTGCCAGCAGTGAGCAAGGGGGAGCCTACGAGCAGTACGTC. Its protein product is CASSEQGGAYEQYV.

This CDR3 reads CASSSSGLEQYV. DNA of the CDR3: TGTGCCAGCAGCTCCTCGGGTCTCGAGCAGTACGTC. The chain has TRBV3-1 (or the pseudogene TRBV3-2) and TRBJ2-7; D is unresolved. V was cut by 5 bases and J by 6 bases, with 11 bases left in between. There are 12 residues in the CDR3. Germline V CDR1 and CDR2: LGHDT, YNNKEL (reference sequence).

The chain couples TRBV10-3 to TRBJ2-5; 8 bases map to TRBD1. This CDR3 is built from 14 residues. J gave up 5 bases and V 6 bases, and 8 bases lay outside the gene matches. The germline V gene has CDR1 ENHRY and CDR2 SYGVKD. CDR3 protein: CAISLRGQQETQYF. In nucleotides, the CDR3 is TGTGCCATCAGCCTCAGGGGGCAGCAGGAGACCCAGTACTTC.

The genes are TRBV2 and TRBJ2-7, with 7 nucleotides matching TRBD2. This CDR3 spans 11 amino acids. Trimming cost V 4 bases and J 9 bases; bases outside gene matches: 3. The germline gives CDR1 SNHLY, CDR2 FYNNEI. CDR3 DNA sequence: TGTGCCAGCAGTGCGGGGGGTTGGCAGTACTTC. It is translated as CASSAGGWQYF.

With regard to this clone: Within the sample, other DNA sequences also encode this same CDR3. The V call is TRBV30, the J call TRBJ1-2; no firm D call. Looked up from germline, CDR1 is GTSNPN and CDR2 is SVGIG (reference sequence). The CDR3 consists of 11 residues. Trimming left V 0 bases short and J 4 bases short, with 3 bases between. The CDR3: CAWSVGYGYTF. As DNA, the CDR3 is TGTGCCTGGAGTGTTGGCTATGGCTACACCTTC.

The rearrangement links TRBV5-1 to TRBJ2-5; TRBD1 matches at 8 bases. CDR1 SGHRS and CDR2 YFSETQ come from the germline V gene. J lost 3 bases, V lost 0 bases, and 1 base had no gene match. This CDR3 has 14 amino acids. The CDR3 region is CASSLGTGKETQYF. CDR3 sequence (DNA): TGCGCCAGCAGCTTGGGGACAGGGAAAGAGACCCAGTACTTC.

The chain is built from TRBV7-2 and TRBJ2-7; 7 nucleotides agree with TRBD2. Germline CDR1 SGHTA, CDR2 FQGNSA. The CDR3 totals 15 residues. The V segment lost 5 bases and the J segment 2 bases; nucleotides outside the gene matches: 9. The CDR3 DNA reads TGTGCCAGCAGCCGGGAGGTGGCGGGGGCCTACGAGCAGTACTTC. It encodes CASSREVAGAYEQYF.

V gene TRBV24-1 combines with J gene TRBJ2-2, with TRBD1 matching 7 bases. V shed 2 bases and J 1 base; nucleotides not matched to a gene: 6. CDR3 length: 17 amino acids. Germline-derived CDR1 and CDR2 are KGHDR and SFDVKD. CDR3: CATSDSRTGLNTGELFF. CDR3 DNA sequence: TGTGCCACCAGTGATTCTCGGACAGGACTGAACACCGGGGAGCTGTTTTTT.

The chain uses TRBV2 and TRBJ2-7; 8 bases line up with TRBD2. Germline V gene sequence: CDR1 SNHLY, CDR2 FYNNEI. V was clipped by 10 bases and J by 4 bases; unmatched bases: 12. The CDR3 loop spans 14 amino acids. CDR3 coding DNA: TGTGCCACCGGGGGGGGGATCACCCGTTACGAGCAGTACTTC. Its translation: CATGGGITRYEQYF.

As DNA, the CDR3 is TGTGCCAGCAGCTTCCCCGGGAGGCAGGAGACCCAGTACTTC. Its translation: CASSFPGRQETQYF. The chain recombines TRBV7-2 with TRBJ2-5, with TRBD2 matching over 7 bases. The CDR3 is 14 amino acids. Germline V gene lookup returns CDR1 SGHTA and CDR2 FQGNSA. V trimming: 3 bases; J trimming: 5 bases; junction bases outside the gene matches: 6. The whole variable domain, filled in from reference TRBV7-2 and TRBJ2-5, reads GAGVSQSPSNKVTEKGKDVELRCDPISGHTALYWYRQSLGQGLEFLIYFQGNSAPDKSGLPSDRFSAERTGGSVSTLTIQRTQQEDSAVYLCASSFPGRQETQYFGPGTRLLVL.

This clone came up many times. The chain joins TRBV2 to TRBJ1-3, with 11 bases matching TRBD1. Germline assignment: CDR1 SNHLY and CDR2 FYNNEI. This CDR3 is 14 amino acids long. V lost 7 bases to trimming and J lost 8 bases; unmatched junction nucleotides: 7. Here the CDR3 reads CASTGQGAKYTIYF. In DNA, the CDR3 is TGTGCCAGCACTGGACAGGGGGCTAAATACACCATATATTTT.

The V call is TRBV7-2, the J call TRBJ2-7, with D unresolved. V shed 1 base and J shed 2 bases, with 12 bases lying between them. This CDR3 contains 15 residues. The germline V gene has CDR1 SGHTA and CDR2 FQGNSA. The CDR3 DNA is TGTGCCAGCAGCTTAGATCCAGGTCAAGCCTACGAGCAGTACTTC. Encoded protein: CASSLDPGQAYEQYF.